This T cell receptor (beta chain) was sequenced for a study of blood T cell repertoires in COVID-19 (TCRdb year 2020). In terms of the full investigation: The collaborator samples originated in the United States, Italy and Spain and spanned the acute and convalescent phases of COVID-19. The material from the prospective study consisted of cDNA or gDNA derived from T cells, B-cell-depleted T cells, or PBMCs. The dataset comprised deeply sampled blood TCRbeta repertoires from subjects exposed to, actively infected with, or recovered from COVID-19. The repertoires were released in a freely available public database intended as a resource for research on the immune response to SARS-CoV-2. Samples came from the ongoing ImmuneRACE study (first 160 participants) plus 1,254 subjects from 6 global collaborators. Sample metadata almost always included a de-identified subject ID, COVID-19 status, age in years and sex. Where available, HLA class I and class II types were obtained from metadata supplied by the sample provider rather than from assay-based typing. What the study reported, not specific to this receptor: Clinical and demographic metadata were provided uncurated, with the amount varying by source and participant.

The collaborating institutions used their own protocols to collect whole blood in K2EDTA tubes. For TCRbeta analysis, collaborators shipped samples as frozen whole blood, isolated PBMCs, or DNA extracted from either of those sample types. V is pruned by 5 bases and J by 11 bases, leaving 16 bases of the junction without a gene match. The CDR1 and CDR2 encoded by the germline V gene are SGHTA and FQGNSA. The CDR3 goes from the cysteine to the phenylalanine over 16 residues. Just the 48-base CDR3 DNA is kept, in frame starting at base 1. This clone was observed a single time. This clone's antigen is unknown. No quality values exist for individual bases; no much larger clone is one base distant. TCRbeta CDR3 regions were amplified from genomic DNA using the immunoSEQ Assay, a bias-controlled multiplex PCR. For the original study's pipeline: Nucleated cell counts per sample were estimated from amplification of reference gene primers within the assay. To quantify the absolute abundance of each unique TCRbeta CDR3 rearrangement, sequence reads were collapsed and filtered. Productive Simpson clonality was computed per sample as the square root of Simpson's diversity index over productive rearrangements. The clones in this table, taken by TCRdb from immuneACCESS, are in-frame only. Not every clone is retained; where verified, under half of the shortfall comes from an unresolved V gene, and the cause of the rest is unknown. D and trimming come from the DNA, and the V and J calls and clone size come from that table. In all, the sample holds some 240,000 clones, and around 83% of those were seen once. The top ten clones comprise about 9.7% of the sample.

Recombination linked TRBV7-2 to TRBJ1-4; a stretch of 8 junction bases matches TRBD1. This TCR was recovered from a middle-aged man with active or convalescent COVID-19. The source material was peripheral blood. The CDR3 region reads CASSHKGQVPRGKLFF. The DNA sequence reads TGTGCCAGCAGCCACAAGGGACAGGTTCCTCGAGGGAAACTGTTTTTT.